The 8 T cell receptor beta chains reported below all come from one sample, sequenced in a study of CD8+ T cells in alopecia areata. RNA, once extracted, was reverse transcribed into cDNA for use as the sequencing template. Generated by immunoSEQ multiplex PCR, the TCRdb table keeps only in-frame clones and is missing some. The sample carries 170,000 or so clones, around 50% recorded once. The starting material was CD4+ T cells sorted from blood, obtained at week 0. The receptors were sampled from a human donor with alopecia areata.

CDR3 sequence reads: CAWSPNQPQHF. The CDR3 nucleotides are TGTGCCTGGAGTCCAAATCAGCCCCAGCATTTT. This chain links TRBV30 with TRBJ1-5; no reliable D call. The V and J ends lost 2 bases and 4 bases respectively, with 3 bases between them. The germline V gene encodes CDR1 GTSNPN and CDR2 SVGIG (reference sequence). CDR3 length: 11 residues.

The chain has TRBV29-1 and TRBJ2-5; D is undetermined. Between the trimmed V and J ends, which lost 5 bases and 7 bases, there was a span of 14 bases. From germline, CDR1 is SQVTM and CDR2 ANQGSEA. The CDR3 runs to 12 residues. The chain's CDR3 is CSVNPDRRTQYF. CDR3 DNA sequence: TGCAGCGTTAACCCTGACCGGAGGACCCAGTACTTC.

V usage is TRBV29-1 and J usage is TRBJ2-7; D unclear. The CDR3 loop spans 14 amino acids. Trimming removed 4 bases at V and 2 bases at J, with 15 bases between. Germline V CDR1 and CDR2: SQVTM, ANQGSEA. In DNA form, the CDR3 reads TGCAGCGTTGCAGGTTTTATGCCTCCCTACGAGCAGTACTTC. Residues: CSVAGFMPPYEQYF.

This clone was detected only a few times. The chain joins TRBV2 to TRBJ2-5, with 7 bases matching TRBD1. Losses at the gene ends were 8 bases for V and 2 bases for J; bases not matched to a gene: 11. CDR3 length: 15 residues. The V gene's germline CDR1 is SNHLY and CDR2 FYNNEI. The CDR3 nucleotides are TGTGCCAGCTCCCCCACGACAGGGCGGCAAGAGACCCAGTACTTC. It specifies CASSPTTGRQETQYF.

As to this clone: Distinct nucleotide sequences in the sample also encode this CDR3. The chain combines TRBV7-8 with TRBJ1-5, with TRBD1 as a possible D gene (6 bases). Germline CDR1 is SGHVS and CDR2 is FQNEAQ. The CDR3 is 16 residues long. V gave up 1 base and J gave up 4 bases, with 14 bases separating them. DNA for the CDR3: TGTGCCAGCAGCTTAGGAGGGGGGCGCGGTAATCAGCCCCAGCATTTT. It encodes CASSLGGGRGNQPQHF. Based on the CDR3 plus reference TRBV7-8 and TRBJ1-5, the full variable domain is GAGVSQSPRYKVAKRGQDVALRCDPISGHVSLFWYQQALGQGPEFLTYFQNEAQLDKSGLPSDRFFAERPEGSVSTLKIQRTQQEDSAVYLCASSLGGGRGNQPQHFGDGTRLSIL.

This clone was seen a handful of times. J is TRBJ2-1 and V is TRBV7-9; 7 positions agree with TRBD2. This CDR3 spans 12 amino acids. Germline trimming cut 5 bases from V and 14 bases from J; bases unmatched to any gene: 9. Germline assignment: CDR1 SEHNR and CDR2 FQNEAQ (reference sequence). The CDR3 DNA sequence: TGTGCCAGCAGCACCGCCGGGGGGATAAAGTTCTTC. Protein product: CASSTAGGIKFF.

The CDR3 protein is CASGLVLGQVTEQYF. The CDR3 DNA is TGTGCTAGTGGTTTGGTTTTAGGGCAGGTGACCGAGCAGTACTTC. This chain connects TRBV12-5 to TRBJ2-7; D is unresolved. The CDR3 consists of 15 residues. CDR1 is LGHNT and CDR2 is FRNRAP in the germline V gene. V gave up 0 bases and J gave up 6 bases, with 15 bases separating them.

This clone occurred many times. The chain links TRBV15 to TRBJ2-1; D is uncertain. The CDR3 is 13 amino acids. Germline CDR1 is LNHNV and CDR2 is YYDKDF (reference sequence). V was trimmed by 6 bases and J by 9 bases, leaving 15 bases between them. The CDR3 spells CATRHIEVLEQFF. The CDR3, as DNA: TGTGCCACCAGGCATATTGAAGTCCTTGAGCAGTTCTTC.